These 30 T cell receptor beta chains were sequenced from one sample in a study of Ad26.COV2.S vaccination and SARS-CoV-2 variants. Treatment meaning: roughly 19 received Ad26.COV2.S at low or high dose, single or two shots; about 5 received placebo; per-sample allocation not given. Specimen acquisition occurred on day 63 following the initial vaccine or placebo injection. Produced via immunoSEQ multiplex PCR; TCRdb's table is partial and in-frame only. The sample has roughly 700,000 clones; approximately 88% are singletons. The specimen was peripheral blood, collected in a trial of Ad26.COV2.S vaccine versus placebo. The receptor source for this set is a person between 18 and 65 years old who received the Ad26.COV2.S COVID-19 vaccine or a placebo.

This chain connects TRBV7-9 to TRBJ1-5; a possible D gene is TRBD1 (5 bases). The CDR3 totals 14 residues. Germline lookup yields CDR1 SEHNR and CDR2 FQNEAQ (reference sequence). The V end lost 3 bases, the J end lost 0 bases, and 6 bases lay between the germline ends. CDR3 region: CASSLGDSNQPQHF. The CDR3 nucleotides are TGTGCCAGCAGCTTGGGGGATAGCAATCAGCCCCAGCATTTT. The full variable domain, rest sourced from reference TRBV7-9 and TRBJ1-5, is DTGVSQNPRHKITKRGQNVTFRCDPISEHNRLYWYRQTLGQGPEFLTYFQNEAQLEKSRLLSDRFSAERPKGSFSTLEIQRTEQGDSAMYLCASSLGDSNQPQHFGDGTRLSIL.

The chain couples TRBV30 to TRBJ2-4; TRBD2 matches at 13 bases. The CDR3 totals 15 residues. Trimming removed 4 bases from V and 4 bases from J; junction bases left unmatched: 4. Germline lookup yields CDR1 GTSNPN and CDR2 SVGIG (reference sequence). This CDR3 is CAWNGLAGVKNIQYF. The CDR3 coding sequence is TGTGCCTGGAATGGACTAGCGGGAGTGAAAAACATTCAGTACTTC. The whole variable domain, remainder taken from reference TRBV30 and TRBJ2-4, is SQTIHQWPATLVQPVGSPLSLECTVEGTSNPNLYWYRQAAGRGLQLLFYSVGIGQISSEVPQNLSASRPQDRQFILSSKKLLLSDSGFYLCAWNGLAGVKNIQYFGAGTRLSVL.

This rearrangement joins TRBV5-8 to TRBJ2-7; 7 bases match TRBD1. This CDR3 comprises 15 residues. The germline V gene encodes CDR1 SGHTS and CDR2 YDEGEE. Germline trimming cut 2 bases from V and 3 bases from J; bases unmatched to any gene: 8. This CDR3 is CASSLGDRVLYEQYF. DNA of the CDR3: TGTGCCAGCAGCTTAGGTGACAGGGTACTCTACGAGCAGTACTTC.

The chain has TRBV4-3 and TRBJ1-1; TRBD1 is a possible D gene (5 bases). Germline V gives CDR1 LGHNA, CDR2 YSLEER. This CDR3 contains 16 residues. V was cut by 0 bases and J by 0 bases, with 11 bases left in between. The CDR3 bases are TGCGCCAGCAGCCAAGAGGAGACAGATATGAACACTGAAGCTTTCTTT. This sequence encodes CASSQEETDMNTEAFF.

This chain links TRBV18 with TRBJ2-7, with 8 positions matching TRBD1. Germline V CDR1 and CDR2: KGHSH, LQKENI. The CDR3 spans 17 residues. Trimming took 4 bases from V and 1 from J; bases not matched to a gene: 12. This CDR3 reads CASSLAPQGARSYEQYF. The CDR3 DNA reads TGTGCCAGCTCACTGGCCCCCCAGGGGGCGAGGTCCTACGAGCAGTACTTC.

The chain recombines TRBV18 with TRBJ1-4; TRBD1 agrees at 7 bases. Germline CDR1 and CDR2: KGHSH and LQKENI. The CDR3 totals 18 residues. V trimming: 0 bases; J trimming: 7 bases; junction bases outside the gene matches: 14. For the CDR3, the DNA is TGTGCCAGCTCACCACCGCACGGGACAGCTTTCGGAGGTGAAAAACTGTTTTTT. It codes for CASSPPHGTAFGGEKLFF.

The rearrangement uses TRBV19 and TRBJ1-1; D ambiguous. CDR3 length: 14 amino acids. Trimming pared 7 bases from V and 4 bases from J, leaving 16 bases between. Germline V CDR1 and CDR2: LNHDA, SQIVND (reference sequence). The CDR3 loop reads CASTPGWGGTEAFF. DNA for the CDR3: TGTGCCAGTACCCCGGGGTGGGGTGGCACTGAAGCTTTCTTT.

The table lists this clone with a few counts. The CDR3, as DNA: TGTGCCAGCAGTCAGACAGGGATTACTCAGCCCCAGCATTTT. This encodes CASSQTGITQPQHF. This chain uses TRBV2 with TRBJ1-5, with 7 positions matching TRBD1. The CDR3 totals 14 residues. Germline trimming cut 5 bases from V and 6 bases from J; bases unmatched to any gene: 7. CDR1 SNHLY and CDR2 FYNNEI come from the germline V gene.

This CDR3 reads CASSPFTLSSYEQYF. The DNA of the CDR3 is TGTGCCAGCAGCCCTTTCACCCTGAGCTCCTACGAGCAGTACTTC. The chain uses TRBV7-9 and TRBJ2-7; D is ambiguous. V was pared by 5 bases and J by 0 bases, with 14 bases between. The V gene's germline CDR1 is SEHNR and CDR2 FQNEAQ (reference sequence). The CDR3 runs 15 residues.

The chain is built from TRBV6-5 and TRBJ2-7, with 10 bases that match TRBD1. Germline-derived CDR1 and CDR2 are MNHEY and SVGAGI. V was pared by 4 bases and J by 4 bases, with 4 bases of the junction left unmatched. This CDR3 is 14 amino acids long. DNA of the CDR3: TGTGCCAGCAGTTCCGGGACAGGGGAATACGAGCAGTACTTC. Translated, it gives CASSSGTGEYEQYF.

This clone was counted only a few times. V and J are TRBV2 and TRBJ2-7, with TRBD1 identical over 8 bases. The V gene end was trimmed by 5 bases and the J gene end by 7 bases; junction bases not matched to a gene: 13. This CDR3 comprises 15 residues. Germline V gene lookup returns CDR1 SNHLY and CDR2 FYNNEI. For the CDR3, the DNA is TGTGCCAGCAGTCTAATCGGACAGGGTAAGGGAGAGCAGTACTTC. This codes for CASSLIGQGKGEQYF.

V gene TRBV5-4 combines with J gene TRBJ1-2; TRBD1 agrees at 10 bases. The germline CDR1 and CDR2 sequences are SGHNT and YYREEE (reference sequence). Unmatched junction bases numbered 7, after V lost 5 bases and J lost 3 bases. This CDR3 comprises 15 residues. In nucleotides, the CDR3 is TGTGCCAGCAGGGACGGGACAGGGGCTTACTATGGCTACACCTTC. Its protein product is CASRDGTGAYYGYTF.

J is TRBJ2-2 and V is TRBV27, with a possible D match to TRBD1 (6 bases). Per the germline V gene, CDR1 is MNHEY and CDR2 is SMNVEV (reference sequence). With 5 bases removed from V and 3 bases from J, the gap between germline ends came to 7 bases. There are 13 residues in the CDR3. DNA for the CDR3: TGTGCCAGCAGTGGACAGTACACCGGGGAGCTGTTTTTT. It encodes CASSGQYTGELFF.

V is TRBV5-1 and J is TRBJ1-6; 9 positions agree with TRBD1. J gave up 8 bases and V 0 bases, and 3 bases lay outside the gene matches. This CDR3 spans 15 amino acids. Germline V CDR1 and CDR2: SGHRS, YFSETQ. CDR3 DNA: TGCGCCAGCAGCTTGGAGGGACAGGGCCATTCACCCCTCCACTTT. This gives the protein CASSLEGQGHSPLHF.

CDR3 sequence (DNA): TGTGCCAGCTCACCACCGCCAGGGAGGGAAAAACTGTTTTTT. Its protein product is CASSPPPGREKLFF. The gene calls are TRBV18 and TRBJ1-4; TRBD1 is a possible D gene (5 bases). CDR3 length: 14 residues. Germline V gene data show CDR1 as KGHSH and CDR2 as LQKENI. V was pared by 0 bases and J by 8 bases, with 10 bases between.

CDR3: CASSIDRPGRSQIYNEQFF. The CDR3 DNA sequence: TGTGCCAGTAGTATCGATCGGCCAGGGCGTTCGCAGATCTACAATGAGCAGTTCTTC. The chain employs TRBV19 and TRBJ2-1; tentative D call: TRBD1 (5 bases). Germline V gene data show CDR1 as LNHDA and CDR2 as SQIVND (reference sequence). The CDR3 is made up of 19 amino acids. V shed 3 bases and J shed 3 bases, with 24 bases lying between them.

The chain is built from TRBV5-4 and TRBJ2-3, with TRBD2 as a possible D gene (5 bases). There are 14 residues in the CDR3. Germline V CDR1 and CDR2: SGHNT, YYREEE (reference sequence). With 0 bases removed from V and 4 bases from J, the gap between germline ends came to 9 bases. The CDR3 DNA reads as TGTGCCAGCAGCTTGGCGGGGAACGCAGATACGCAGTATTTT. It specifies CASSLAGNADTQYF.

The chain carries TRBV14 and TRBJ2-3; possible D gene TRBD1, 5 bases. Trimming removed 6 bases from V and 0 bases from J, with 16 bases in between. Germline V gene sequence: CDR1 SGHDN, CDR2 FVKESK. The CDR3 length is 16 residues. CDR3 loop: CASSQNRYPSTDTQYF. CDR3 sequence (DNA): TGTGCCAGCAGTCAGAACAGGTACCCTAGCACAGATACGCAGTATTTT. Complete variable domain (other parts from reference TRBV14 and TRBJ2-3): EAGVTQFPSHSVIEKGQTVTLRCDPISGHDNLYWYRRVMGKEIKFLLHFVKESKQDESGMPNNRFLAERTGGTYSTLKVQPAELEDSGVYFCASSQNRYPSTDTQYFGPGTRLTVL.

J is TRBJ1-4 and V is TRBV29-1; 9 bases map to TRBD1. CDR3 length: 13 residues. Germline CDR1 SQVTM, CDR2 ANQGSEA. J was trimmed by 5 bases and V by 4 bases; bases with no gene match: 2. This CDR3 is CSVVGQGNEKLFF. As DNA, the CDR3 is TGCAGCGTTGTCGGACAGGGGAATGAAAAACTGTTTTTT.

The rearrangement joins TRBV7-9 to TRBJ1-2; D is uncertain. V lost 1 base to trimming and J lost 5 bases, with 8 bases between them. CDR1 and CDR2 (germline): SEHNR, FQNEAQ (reference sequence). The CDR3 runs to 13 residues. Here the CDR3 reads CASSLVEAYGYTF. CDR3 nucleotide sequence: TGTGCCAGCAGCTTAGTAGAAGCATATGGCTACACCTTC.

The chain combines TRBV12-3 or TRBV12-4 with TRBJ2-2, with D perhaps matching TRBD1 or TRBD2 (6 bases each). The CDR3 covers 12 residues. V was trimmed by 6 bases and J by 6 bases, leaving 8 bases between them. CDR3 sequence (DNA): TGTGCCAGCAGGAGGGGGGCCGGGGAGCTGTTTTTT. Its translation is CASRRGAGELFF.

This rearrangement joins TRBV19 to TRBJ2-5; D is undetermined. This CDR3 contains 14 residues. The ends were cut back, 0 bases at V and 4 bases at J, with 9 bases in the middle. In germline, CDR1 is LNHDA, CDR2 SQIVND (reference sequence). The CDR3 DNA reads as TGTGCCAGTAGTATAGATCGAGCCACAGAGACCCAGTACTTC. It translates to CASSIDRATETQYF.

This clone appeared once. This chain joins TRBV7-9 and TRBJ2-1; 10 nucleotides match TRBD2. The CDR3 contains 18 residues. Germline V gene sequence: CDR1 SEHNR, CDR2 FQNEAQ (reference sequence). J lost 9 bases, V lost 10 bases, and 24 bases had no gene match. CDR3 residues: CANPSVAGGDVVSGEQFF. The DNA for the CDR3 is TGTGCCAATCCATCCGTAGCGGGGGGCGACGTCGTGTCGGGTGAGCAGTTCTTC. The full variable domain, rest sourced from reference TRBV7-9 and TRBJ2-1, is DTGVSQNPRHKITKRGQNVTFRCDPISEHNRLYWYRQTLGQGPEFLTYFQNEAQLEKSRLLSDRFSAERPKGSFSTLEIQRTEQGDSAMYLCANPSVAGGDVVSGEQFFGPGTRLTVL.

V is TRBV11-2 and J is TRBJ1-1; no reliable D call. The germline CDR1 and CDR2 sequences are SGHAT and FQNNGV. V was trimmed by 2 bases and J by 7 bases, leaving 5 bases between them. This CDR3 region has 11 residues. The DNA for the CDR3 is TGTGCCAGCAGCTTAAAGAATGAAGCTTTCTTT. It encodes CASSLKNEAFF.

V gene TRBV6-5 combines with J gene TRBJ2-7; 9 nucleotides match TRBD1. This CDR3 has 14 amino acids. The trim removed 5 bases at V and 4 bases at J, leaving 6 bases unmatched. CDR1 and CDR2 from the germline V gene are MNHEY and SVGAGI. CDR3 region: CASSTQGQGYEQYF. CDR3 bases: TGTGCCAGCAGTACCCAGGGACAGGGATACGAGCAGTACTTC.

V usage is TRBV3-1 (or the pseudogene TRBV3-2) and J usage is TRBJ1-1, with D unclear. CDR1 is LGHDT and CDR2 is YNNKEL in the germline V gene (reference sequence). V lost 3 bases, J lost 7 bases, and 15 bases lay in between. This CDR3 region has 14 residues. The DNA for the CDR3 is TGTGCCAGCAGCCAGCGAGGCCCTGGCATTGAAGCTTTCTTT. Translation gives CASSQRGPGIEAFF.

The chain recombines TRBV19 with TRBJ1-6; 9 bases are shared with TRBD1. V was clipped by 8 bases and J by 7 bases; unmatched bases: 3. The CDR3 covers 13 residues. From germline, CDR1 is LNHDA and CDR2 SQIVND (reference sequence). Here the CDR3 reads CASDTGGNSPLHF. CDR3 DNA: TGTGCCAGTGATACAGGGGGCAATTCACCCCTCCACTTT.

The V call is TRBV19, the J call TRBJ2-1; TRBD2 aligns across 12 bases. This CDR3 is built from 16 residues. V lost 7 bases and J lost 2; bases outside the gene matches: 6. Germline V gene lookup returns CDR1 LNHDA and CDR2 SQIVND (reference sequence). In DNA, the CDR3 is TGTGCCAGTACTCCTAGCGGGAGGGGGGCCTACAATGAGCAGTTCTTC. Translating it yields CASTPSGRGAYNEQFF.

This clone was recorded a few times. The V and J genes are TRBV10-2 and TRBJ2-7; TRBD2 might be the D (6 bases). The CDR3 has 14 residues. Trimming took off 2 bases at V and 1 base at J, with 9 bases between the two ends. Germline CDR1 is WSHSY and CDR2 is SAAADI. Here the CDR3 reads CASSEAGRSYEQYF. In DNA, the CDR3 is TGCGCCAGCAGTGAGGCAGGGAGGTCCTACGAGCAGTACTTC.

The CDR3 here is CAYAGRRTEAFF. The CDR3 nucleotides read TGTGCCTATGCAGGGAGACGCACTGAAGCTTTCTTT. The chain recombines TRBV30 with TRBJ1-1; possibly TRBD1 for D (5 bases). This CDR3 is built from 12 residues. Per the germline V gene, CDR1 is GTSNPN and CDR2 is SVGIG (reference sequence). Trimming took 7 bases from V and 4 from J, leaving 13 bases between them.